This T cell receptor beta chain was sequenced in a study of cytomegalovirus exposure and HLA in healthy donors. Study-level background: Findings of an earlier analysis included roughly 120 million unique TCR beta sequences from 200 million or so T cells. General study points: In a later analysis, compared with equally common non-associated chains, HLA-associated beta chains were more expanded. Some segments of the V type, notably TRBV6-2 and TRBV6-3, were excluded as indistinguishable. CMV serostatus was the only immune exposure information that was available.

PCR involved 60 Vbeta and 13 Jbeta primers. Clones were sequenced by immunoSEQ multiplex PCR, and TCRdb holds only the in-frame ones, with some missing. The sample consists of some 140,000 clones, 55% to 80% of them appearing once. As for this clone: Its antigen is not known.

The J segment lost 6 bases and the V segment lost 5 bases, leaving 7 bases of the junction unmatched. The CDR3 runs 14 residues. Germline CDR1 is PRHDT and CDR2 is FYEKMQ (reference sequence). This TCR came from a woman in her 40s in good health and CMV-seronegative. The gene calls are TRBV13 and TRBJ2-1, with 7 nucleotides matching TRBD1. The sequenced material came from PBMCs. The CDR3 DNA follows: TGTGCCAGCAGCAGATGGACAGGCAGCAATGAGCAGTTCTTC. This translates into CASSRWTGSNEQFF.